Listed below are T cell receptor beta chains from one sample, sequenced in a study of identical twins. TCRdb reprocessed the 5' RACE reads with MiXCR, giving one entry per CDR3 protein. The sample has some 1,600,000 distinct CDR3 sequences, 25% to 35% seen once. Sequences were obtained from cord blood. The receptor source for this set is a newborn girl in good health. Each CDR3 is given with its conserved first and last residue. The D gene is left open where the match is weak. Clone size, where shown, is once, few, many, or a class for clones that have expanded.

D gene: -; clone size: -; J gene: TRBJ1-6; V gene: TRBV20-1; CDR3 protein: CSASPPSHNSPLHF; CDR3 DNA: TGCAGTGCTAGCCCCCCAAGTCATAATTCACCCCTCCACTTT
D gene: -; clone size: once; J gene: TRBJ2-4; V gene: TRBV2; CDR3 protein: CAGSETQGGYILAKNIQYF; CDR3 DNA: TGTGCCGGCAGTGAGACCCAGGGGGGATACATTCTAGCCAAAAACATTCAGTACTTC
D gene: -; clone size: -; J gene: TRBJ2-7; V gene: TRBV28; CDR3 protein: CASSLRGKDGEQYF; CDR3 DNA: TGTGCCAGCAGTTTACGAGGGAAGGACGGCGAGCAGTACTTC
D gene: -; clone size: -; J gene: TRBJ2-7; V gene: TRBV28; CDR3 protein: CASSLESFYEQDF; CDR3 DNA: TGTGCCAGCAGTTTAGAGTCTTTCTACGAGCAGGACTTC
D gene: TRBD1; clone size: few; J gene: TRBJ1-6; V gene: TRBV7-9; CDR3 protein: CASSLDRAPASSYNSPLHF; CDR3 DNA: TGTGCCAGCAGCCTAGACAGGGCCCCCGCGAGCTCCTATAATTCACCCCTCCACTTT
D gene: TRBD2; clone size: few; J gene: TRBJ2-1; V gene: TRBV29-1; CDR3 protein: CSVQGASGRFF; CDR3 DNA: TGCAGCGTCCAGGGGGCTAGCGGGAGGTTCTTC
D gene: TRBD2; clone size: -; J gene: TRBJ2-5; V gene: TRBV7-7; CDR3 protein: CASSVRLAGIHEQYF; CDR3 DNA: TGTGCTAGCAGCGTCCGACTAGCGGGAATCCATGAGCAGTACTTC
D gene: -; clone size: -; J gene: TRBJ2-1; V gene: TRBV6-1; CDR3 protein: CASRGGVGSSYNEQFF; CDR3 DNA: TGTGCCAGCAGAGGAGGGGTGGGGAGCTCCTACAATGAGCAGTTCTTC
D gene: -; clone size: -; J gene: TRBJ2-1; V gene: TRBV28; CDR3 protein: CVSRPPGSSYNEQFF; CDR3 DNA: TGTGTCAGCAGACCCCCCGGGAGCTCCTACAATGAGCAGTTCTTC
D gene: TRBD1; clone size: few; J gene: TRBJ1-2; V gene: TRBV6-5; CDR3 protein: CASPLGQGSGYTF; CDR3 DNA: TGTGCCAGCCCCTTGGGACAGGGGAGCGGCTACACCTTC
D gene: TRBD1; clone size: few; J gene: TRBJ2-7; V gene: TRBV11-2; CDR3 protein: CASSLVPATGANEQYF; CDR3 DNA: TGTGCCAGCAGCTTAGTTCCGGCGACAGGGGCAAACGAGCAGTACTTC
D gene: -; clone size: few; J gene: TRBJ1-1; V gene: TRBV12-3/TRBV12-4; CDR3 protein: CASSFISSGEAFF; CDR3 DNA: TGTGCCAGCAGTTTCATTTCTAGCGGGGAAGCTTTCTTT
D gene: -; clone size: -; J gene: TRBJ2-3; V gene: TRBV4-1; CDR3 protein: CASSQARLSTDTQYF; CDR3 DNA: TGCGCCAGCAGCCAAGCGAGACTTAGCACAGATACGCAGTATTTT
D gene: -; clone size: once; J gene: TRBJ1-5; V gene: TRBV6-6; CDR3 protein: CASTYLDSYNQPQHF; CDR3 DNA: TGTGCCAGCACCTACCTGGACAGTTATAATCAGCCCCAGCATTTT
D gene: TRBD1; clone size: few; J gene: TRBJ1-6; V gene: TRBV6-6; CDR3 protein: CTSSYYRGNSPLHF; CDR3 DNA: TGTACCAGCAGTTACTACAGGGGGAATTCACCCCTCCACTTT
D gene: -; clone size: few; J gene: TRBJ1-1; V gene: TRBV10-1; CDR3 protein: CASSDWTNTEAFF; CDR3 DNA: TGCGCCAGCAGTGACTGGACCAACACTGAAGCTTTCTTT
D gene: TRBD1; clone size: -; J gene: TRBJ1-2; V gene: TRBV18; CDR3 protein: CASSPRTGATYSNYGYTF; CDR3 DNA: TGTGCCAGCTCACCACGTACAGGGGCCACCTACAGCAACTATGGCTACACCTTC
D gene: -; clone size: -; J gene: TRBJ2-1; V gene: TRBV10-3; CDR3 protein: CAISERAYNEQFF; CDR3 DNA: TGTGCCATCAGTGAGCGGGCCTACAATGAGCAGTTCTTC
D gene: TRBD1; clone size: -; J gene: TRBJ1-1; V gene: TRBV12-3/TRBV12-4; CDR3 protein: CASRQGAVAFF; CDR3 DNA: TGTGCCAGCAGGCAGGGGGCAGTTGCTTTCTTT
D gene: -; clone size: -; J gene: TRBJ2-1; V gene: TRBV10-3; CDR3 protein: CAISAAGYYNEQFF; CDR3 DNA: TGTGCCATCAGTGCAGCAGGGTACTACAATGAGCAGTTCTTC
D gene: -; clone size: -; J gene: TRBJ2-1; V gene: TRBV11-2; CDR3 protein: CASSLWDWDHEQFF; CDR3 DNA: TGTGCCAGCAGCTTATGGGACTGGGACCATGAGCAGTTCTTC
D gene: -; clone size: -; J gene: TRBJ1-6; V gene: TRBV10-3; CDR3 protein: CAIRPGMGSPPHF; CDR3 DNA: TGTGCCATCAGGCCGGGGATGGGTTCACCCCCCCACTTT
D gene: TRBD1; clone size: once; J gene: TRBJ1-1; V gene: TRBV4-1; CDR3 protein: CASSQGKGQMNTEAFF; CDR3 DNA: TGCGCCAGCAGCCAAGGGAAGGGACAGATGAACACTGAAGCTTTCTTT
D gene: TRBD1; clone size: -; J gene: TRBJ1-4; V gene: TRBV12-3/TRBV12-4; CDR3 protein: CASSAKRQGDEKLFF; CDR3 DNA: TGTGCCAGCAGTGCCAAAAGACAGGGGGATGAAAAACTGTTTTTT
D gene: -; clone size: few; J gene: TRBJ1-5; V gene: TRBV27; CDR3 protein: CASSLRVYRPQHF; CDR3 DNA: TGTGCCAGCAGTTTAAGAGTATACCGGCCCCAGCATTTT
D gene: TRBD2; clone size: few; J gene: TRBJ2-1; V gene: TRBV7-9; CDR3 protein: CASSLPSLAGKEYNEQFF; CDR3 DNA: TGTGCCAGCAGCTTACCATCGCTAGCGGGAAAGGAATACAATGAGCAGTTCTTC
D gene: -; clone size: -; J gene: TRBJ2-7; V gene: TRBV12-3/TRBV12-4; CDR3 protein: CASSAEYNEQYF; CDR3 DNA: TGTGCCAGCAGCGCGGAGTACAATGAGCAGTACTTC
D gene: -; clone size: -; J gene: TRBJ1-1; V gene: TRBV20-1; CDR3 protein: CSARRDRNTEAFF; CDR3 DNA: TGCAGTGCTAGACGTGACAGGAACACTGAAGCTTTCTTT
D gene: TRBD2; clone size: -; J gene: TRBJ2-5; V gene: TRBV20-1; CDR3 protein: CSARGSGDRRETQYF; CDR3 DNA: TGCAGTGCTAGGGGTAGCGGGGACCGGCGGGAGACCCAGTACTTC
D gene: TRBD1; clone size: -; J gene: TRBJ1-2; V gene: TRBV6-6; CDR3 protein: CASSFEDRGHGYTF; CDR3 DNA: TGTGCCAGCAGTTTCGAAGACAGGGGGCATGGCTACACCTTC
D gene: -; clone size: -; J gene: TRBJ1-1; V gene: TRBV4-2; CDR3 protein: CASSQGLDEAFF; CDR3 DNA: TGTGCCAGCAGCCAAGGGTTGGATGAAGCTTTCTTT
D gene: -; clone size: few; J gene: TRBJ1-1; V gene: TRBV28; CDR3 protein: CASRYRVRAREAFF; CDR3 DNA: TGTGCCAGCAGATACAGGGTTAGGGCGAGGGAAGCTTTCTTT
D gene: TRBD2; clone size: -; J gene: TRBJ2-5; V gene: TRBV20-1; CDR3 protein: CSVRIAGETQYF; CDR3 DNA: TGCAGTGTTAGAATAGCGGGAGAGACCCAGTACTTC
D gene: -; clone size: -; J gene: TRBJ2-7; V gene: TRBV11-2; CDR3 protein: CASSPQTRNSYEQYF; CDR3 DNA: TGTGCCAGCAGCCCACAGACTAGAAACTCCTACGAGCAGTACTTC
D gene: -; clone size: -; J gene: TRBJ1-1; V gene: TRBV7-9; CDR3 protein: CASSLMKLGVPEAFF; CDR3 DNA: TGTGCCAGCAGCTTAATGAAGTTGGGTGTGCCTGAAGCTTTCTTT
D gene: -; clone size: -; J gene: TRBJ2-3; V gene: TRBV6-6; CDR3 protein: CASSSKRGGTDTQYF; CDR3 DNA: TGTGCCAGCAGTTCGAAGAGGGGGGGCACAGATACGCAGTATTTT
D gene: -; clone size: few; J gene: TRBJ2-3; V gene: TRBV7-2; CDR3 protein: CASSLYGGASTDTQYF; CDR3 DNA: TGTGCCAGCAGCTTATACGGCGGGGCGAGCACAGATACGCAGTATTTT
D gene: -; clone size: -; J gene: TRBJ1-1; V gene: TRBV11-2; CDR3 protein: CASSLPGLMNTEAFF; CDR3 DNA: TGTGCCAGCAGCTTGCCCGGACTGATGAACACTGAAGCTTTCTTT
D gene: TRBD2; clone size: few; J gene: TRBJ2-1; V gene: TRBV30; CDR3 protein: CAWSSWAGDNEQFF; CDR3 DNA: TGTGCCTGGAGTAGTTGGGCGGGGGACAATGAGCAGTTCTTC
D gene: -; clone size: few; J gene: TRBJ2-1; V gene: TRBV20-1; CDR3 protein: CSANDGSSYNEQFF; CDR3 DNA: TGCAGTGCCAACGACGGCAGCTCCTACAATGAGCAGTTCTTC
D gene: -; clone size: -; J gene: TRBJ1-2; V gene: TRBV12-3/TRBV12-4; CDR3 protein: CASSPSGRERRGYTF; CDR3 DNA: TGTGCCAGCAGTCCCTCCGGCAGGGAGCGGCGGGGCTACACCTTC
D gene: -; clone size: -; J gene: TRBJ1-6; V gene: TRBV2; CDR3 protein: CASSEAQARDSPLHF; CDR3 DNA: TGTGCCAGCAGTGAAGCCCAGGCTCGGGATTCACCCCTCCACTTT
D gene: -; clone size: -; J gene: TRBJ1-1; V gene: TRBV10-3; CDR3 protein: CAISDGRVKTEAFF; CDR3 DNA: TGTGCCATCAGTGATGGCAGAGTGAAGACTGAAGCTTTCTTT
D gene: -; clone size: -; J gene: TRBJ2-1; V gene: TRBV20-1; CDR3 protein: CSARASQIPGLNEQFF; CDR3 DNA: TGCAGTGCTAGAGCCTCCCAGATCCCGGGGCTCAATGAGCAGTTCTTC
D gene: TRBD1; clone size: few; J gene: TRBJ1-2; V gene: TRBV6-5; CDR3 protein: CASSSGDRGVLYGYTF; CDR3 DNA: TGTGCCAGCAGTTCAGGGGACAGGGGCGTACTTTATGGCTACACCTTC
D gene: -; clone size: -; J gene: TRBJ1-2; V gene: TRBV6-6; CDR3 protein: CASSSTGRQVTGYTF; CDR3 DNA: TGTGCCAGCAGTTCCACGGGCCGGCAAGTGACTGGCTACACCTTC
D gene: TRBD1; clone size: -; J gene: TRBJ2-7; V gene: TRBV24-1; CDR3 protein: CATSRTGNTYEQYF; CDR3 DNA: TGTGCCACCAGTAGGACAGGAAATACCTACGAGCAGTACTTC
D gene: -; clone size: once; J gene: TRBJ1-5; V gene: TRBV29-1; CDR3 protein: CRVAENSNQPQHF; CDR3 DNA: TGCAGGGTTGCTGAAAATAGCAATCAGCCCCAGCATTTT
D gene: -; clone size: few; J gene: TRBJ2-5; V gene: TRBV6-6; CDR3 protein: CASSSQGAASQETQYF; CDR3 DNA: TGTGCCAGCAGTTCACAGGGCGCCGCATCGCAAGAGACCCAGTACTTC
D gene: -; clone size: -; J gene: TRBJ2-1; V gene: TRBV4-2; CDR3 protein: CASRQNPGLSSYNEQSF; CDR3 DNA: TGTGCCAGCAGACAAAATCCGGGCCTGAGCTCCTACAATGAGCAGTCCTTC
D gene: TRBD1; clone size: few; J gene: TRBJ1-2; V gene: TRBV12-5; CDR3 protein: CASGWDRGSIPRGYTF; CDR3 DNA: TGTGCTAGTGGTTGGGACAGGGGATCCATCCCCCGAGGCTACACCTTC
D gene: TRBD1; clone size: -; J gene: TRBJ2-3; V gene: TRBV28; CDR3 protein: CASRIRGGRTDTQYF; CDR3 DNA: TGTGCCAGCAGGATCAGAGGGGGCCGCACAGATACGCAGTATTTT